This T cell receptor (beta chain) was recovered during a study of T cells in narcolepsy. Findings of the study overall: HCRT-specific and TRIB2-specific autoreactive clonotypes appeared among same-patient CSF and blood CD4+ clonotypes. Reportedly, autoreactive clonotypes were serially detected in patients' blood but not controls'.

The table came from immunoSEQ multiplex PCR; TCRdb's copy has only in-frame clones and leaves some out. This table holds more than 25,000 clones, approximately 79% found once. Trimming shortened V by 0 bases and J by 6 bases, and 15 bases separated the two germline ends. Germline CDR1 reads KGHSH; CDR2 reads LQKENI. The CDR3 loop spans 15 amino acids. Of note for this clone: The target antigen is unknown.

The sample was memory (CD45RA-) CD4+ T cells from blood. The receptor's source is a human donor in good health. The rearrangement uses TRBV18 and TRBJ2-7, with D perhaps assigned TRBD1 or TRBD2 (5 bases each). The chain's CDR3 is CASSPPLAAGTEQYF. The CDR3 region has the DNA TGTGCCAGCTCACCACCGCTAGCAGCCGGGACCGAGCAGTACTTC. Together with reference TRBV18 and TRBJ2-7, the CDR3 gives the full variable domain: NAGVMQNPRHLVRRRGQEARLRCSPMKGHSHVYWYRQLPEEGLKFMVYLQKENIIDESGMPKERFSAEFPKEGPSILRIQQVVRGDSAAYFCASSPPLAAGTEQYFGPGTRLTVT.